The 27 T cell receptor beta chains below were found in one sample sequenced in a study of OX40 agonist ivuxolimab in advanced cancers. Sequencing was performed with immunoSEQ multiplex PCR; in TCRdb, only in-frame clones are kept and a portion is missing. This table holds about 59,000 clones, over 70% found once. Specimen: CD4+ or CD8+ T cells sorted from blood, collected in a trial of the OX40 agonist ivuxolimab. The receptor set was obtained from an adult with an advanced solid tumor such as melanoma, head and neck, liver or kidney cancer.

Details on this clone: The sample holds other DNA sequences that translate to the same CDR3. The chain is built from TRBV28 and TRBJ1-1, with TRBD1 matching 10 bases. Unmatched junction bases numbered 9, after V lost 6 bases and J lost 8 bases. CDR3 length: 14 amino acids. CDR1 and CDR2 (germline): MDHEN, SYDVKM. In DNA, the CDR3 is TGTGCCAGCAGATATCCGGGACAGGGGACCGAAGCTTTCTTT. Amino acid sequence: CASRYPGQGTEAFF.

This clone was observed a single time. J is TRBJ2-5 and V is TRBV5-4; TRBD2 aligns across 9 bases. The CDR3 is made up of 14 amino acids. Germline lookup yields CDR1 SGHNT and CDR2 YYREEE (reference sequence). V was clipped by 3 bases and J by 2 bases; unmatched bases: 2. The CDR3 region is CASSSAGGQETQYF. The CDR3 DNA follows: TGTGCCAGCAGCTCAGCGGGGGGTCAAGAGACCCAGTACTTC.

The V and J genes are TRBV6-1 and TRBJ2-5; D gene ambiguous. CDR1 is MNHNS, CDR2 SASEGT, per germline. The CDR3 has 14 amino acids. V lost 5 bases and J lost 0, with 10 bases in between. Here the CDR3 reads CASSLYRNQETQYF. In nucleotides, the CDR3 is TGTGCCAGCAGTCTTTACAGAAACCAAGAGACCCAGTACTTC.

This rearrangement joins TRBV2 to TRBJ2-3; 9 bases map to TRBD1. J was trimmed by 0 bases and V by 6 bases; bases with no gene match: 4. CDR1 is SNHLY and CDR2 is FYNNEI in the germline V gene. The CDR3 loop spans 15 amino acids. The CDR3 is CASSVDRGSTDTQYF. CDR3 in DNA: TGTGCCAGCAGCGTCGACAGGGGGAGCACAGATACGCAGTATTTT.

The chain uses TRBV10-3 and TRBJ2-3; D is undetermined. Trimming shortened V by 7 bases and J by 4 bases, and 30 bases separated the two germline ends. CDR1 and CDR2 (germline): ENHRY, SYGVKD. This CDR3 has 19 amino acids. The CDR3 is CAITAGGFELGRAADTQYF. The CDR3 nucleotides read TGTGCCATCACGGCCGGTGGTTTCGAGTTGGGAAGGGCGGCAGATACGCAGTATTTT.

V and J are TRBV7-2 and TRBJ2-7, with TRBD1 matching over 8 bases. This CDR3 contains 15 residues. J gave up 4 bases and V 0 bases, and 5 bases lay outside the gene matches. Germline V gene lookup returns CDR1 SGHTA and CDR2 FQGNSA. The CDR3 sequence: CASSLATGAQYEQYF. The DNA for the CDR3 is TGTGCCAGCAGCTTAGCGACAGGGGCCCAATACGAGCAGTACTTC. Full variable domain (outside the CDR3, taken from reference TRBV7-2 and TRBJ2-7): GAGVSQSPSNKVTEKGKDVELRCDPISGHTALYWYRQSLGQGLEFLIYFQGNSAPDKSGLPSDRFSAERTGGSVSTLTIQRTQQEDSAVYLCASSLATGAQYEQYFGPGTRLTVT.

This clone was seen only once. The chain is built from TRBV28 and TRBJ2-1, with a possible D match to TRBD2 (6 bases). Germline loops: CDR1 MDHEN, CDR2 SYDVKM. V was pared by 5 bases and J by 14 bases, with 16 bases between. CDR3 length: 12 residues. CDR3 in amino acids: CASSQGLFFEFF. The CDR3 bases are TGTGCCAGCAGTCAGGGACTTTTCTTTGAGTTCTTC. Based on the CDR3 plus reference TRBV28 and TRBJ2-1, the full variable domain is DVKVTQSSRYLVKRTGEKVFLECVQDMDHENMFWYRQDPGLGLRLIYFSYDVKMKEKGDIPEGYSVSREKKERFSLILESASTNQTSMYLCASSQGLFFEFFGPGTRLTVL.

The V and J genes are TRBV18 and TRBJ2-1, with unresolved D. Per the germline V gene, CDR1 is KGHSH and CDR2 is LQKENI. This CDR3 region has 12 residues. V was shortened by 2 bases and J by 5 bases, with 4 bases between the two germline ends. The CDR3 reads CASSPSNNEQFF. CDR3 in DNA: TGTGCCAGCTCACCATCAAACAATGAGCAGTTCTTC. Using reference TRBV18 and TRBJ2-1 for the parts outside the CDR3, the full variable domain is NAGVMQNPRHLVRRRGQEARLRCSPMKGHSHVYWYRQLPEEGLKFMVYLQKENIIDESGMPKERFSAEFPKEGPSILRIQQVVRGDSAAYFCASSPSNNEQFFGPGTRLTVL.

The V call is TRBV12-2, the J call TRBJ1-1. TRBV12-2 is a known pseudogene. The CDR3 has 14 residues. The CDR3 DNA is TGTGCAAGTCGCTTGCGGTTCGAGGTCACTGAAGCTTTCTTT. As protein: CASRLRFEVTEAFF.

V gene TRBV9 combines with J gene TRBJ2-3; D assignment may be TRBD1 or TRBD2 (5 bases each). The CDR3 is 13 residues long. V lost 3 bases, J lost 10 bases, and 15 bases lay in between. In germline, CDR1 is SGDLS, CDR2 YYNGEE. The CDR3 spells CASSGTGTVAQYF. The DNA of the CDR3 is TGTGCCAGCAGCGGAACCGGGACGGTGGCGCAGTATTTT.

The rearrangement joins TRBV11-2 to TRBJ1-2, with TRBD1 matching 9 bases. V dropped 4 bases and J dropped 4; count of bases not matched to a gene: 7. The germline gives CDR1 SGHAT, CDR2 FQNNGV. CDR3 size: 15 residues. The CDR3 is CASSSYRGRGYGYTF. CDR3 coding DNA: TGTGCCAGCAGCTCGTACAGGGGGCGCGGCTATGGCTACACCTTC.

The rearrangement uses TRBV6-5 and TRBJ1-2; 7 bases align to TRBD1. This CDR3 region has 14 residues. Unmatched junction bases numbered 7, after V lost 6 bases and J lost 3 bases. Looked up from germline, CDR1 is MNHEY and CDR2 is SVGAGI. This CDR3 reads CASRPTGDHYGYTF. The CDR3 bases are TGTGCCAGCAGACCTACAGGGGACCACTATGGCTACACCTTC.

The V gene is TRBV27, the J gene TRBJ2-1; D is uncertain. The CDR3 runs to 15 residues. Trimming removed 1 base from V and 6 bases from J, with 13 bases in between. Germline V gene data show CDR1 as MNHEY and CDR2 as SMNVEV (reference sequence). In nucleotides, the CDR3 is TGTGCCAGCAGTTTATGGCCACCCGGCTCCAATGAGCAGTTCTTC. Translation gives CASSLWPPGSNEQFF.

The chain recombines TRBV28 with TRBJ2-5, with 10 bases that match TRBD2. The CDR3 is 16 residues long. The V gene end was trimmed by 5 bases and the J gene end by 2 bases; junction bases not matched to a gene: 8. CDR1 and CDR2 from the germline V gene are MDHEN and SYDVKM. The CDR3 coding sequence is TGTGCCAGCAGTCCTTCTAGCGGGAGTTTACAAGAGACCCAGTACTTC. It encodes CASSPSSGSLQETQYF.

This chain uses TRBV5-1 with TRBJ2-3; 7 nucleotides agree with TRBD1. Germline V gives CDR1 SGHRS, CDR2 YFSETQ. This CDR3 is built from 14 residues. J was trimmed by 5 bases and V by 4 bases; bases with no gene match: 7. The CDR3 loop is CASSPRGGGDTQYF. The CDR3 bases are TGCGCCAGCAGCCCTCGAGGGGGCGGAGATACGCAGTATTTT.

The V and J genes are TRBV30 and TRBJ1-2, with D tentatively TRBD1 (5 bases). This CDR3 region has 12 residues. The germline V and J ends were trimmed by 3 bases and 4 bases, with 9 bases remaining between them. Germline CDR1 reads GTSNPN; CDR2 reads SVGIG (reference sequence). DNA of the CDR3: TGTGCCTGGAGAGGGGACGGCTATGGCTACACCTTC. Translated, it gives CAWRGDGYGYTF. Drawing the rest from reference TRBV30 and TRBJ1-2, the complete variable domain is SQTIHQWPATLVQPVGSPLSLECTVEGTSNPNLYWYRQAAGRGLQLLFYSVGIGQISSEVPQNLSASRPQDRQFILSSKKLLLSDSGFYLCAWRGDGYGYTFGSGTRLTVV.

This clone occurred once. CDR3 DNA: TGTGCCAGCTCACCCGGGACAACCCGGGGCTACACCTTC. It translates to CASSPGTTRGYTF. The gene calls are TRBV18 and TRBJ1-2, with D possibly being TRBD1 (6 bases). The CDR3 has 13 amino acids. Deletions cut 3 bases from V and 8 bases from J, with 13 bases between. Per the germline V gene, CDR1 is KGHSH and CDR2 is LQKENI.

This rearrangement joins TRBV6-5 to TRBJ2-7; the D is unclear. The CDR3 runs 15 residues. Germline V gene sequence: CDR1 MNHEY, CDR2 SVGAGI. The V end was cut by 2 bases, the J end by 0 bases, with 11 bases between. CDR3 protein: CASSYASASSYEQYF. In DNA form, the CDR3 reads TGTGCCAGCAGTTACGCCTCGGCAAGCTCCTACGAGCAGTACTTC.

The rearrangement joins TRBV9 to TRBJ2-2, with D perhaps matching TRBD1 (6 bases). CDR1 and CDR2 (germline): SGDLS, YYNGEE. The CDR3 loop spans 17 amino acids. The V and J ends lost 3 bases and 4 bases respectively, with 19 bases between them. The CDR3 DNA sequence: TGTGCCAGCAGCGCCCTCAACAGGGTTCGAATCACCGGGGAGCTGTTTTTT. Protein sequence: CASSALNRVRITGELFF.

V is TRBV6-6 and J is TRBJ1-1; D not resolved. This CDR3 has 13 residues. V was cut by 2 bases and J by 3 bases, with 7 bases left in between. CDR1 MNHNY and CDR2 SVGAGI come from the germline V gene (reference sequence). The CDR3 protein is CASSYRHYTEAFF. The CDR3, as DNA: TGTGCCAGCAGTTACAGACACTACACTGAAGCTTTCTTT.

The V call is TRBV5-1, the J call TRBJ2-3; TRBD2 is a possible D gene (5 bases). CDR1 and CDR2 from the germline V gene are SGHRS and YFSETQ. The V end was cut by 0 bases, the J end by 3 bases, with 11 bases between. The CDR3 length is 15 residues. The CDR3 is CASSLVDRTTDTQYF. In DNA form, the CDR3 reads TGCGCCAGCAGCTTGGTGGACCGGACTACAGATACGCAGTATTTT.

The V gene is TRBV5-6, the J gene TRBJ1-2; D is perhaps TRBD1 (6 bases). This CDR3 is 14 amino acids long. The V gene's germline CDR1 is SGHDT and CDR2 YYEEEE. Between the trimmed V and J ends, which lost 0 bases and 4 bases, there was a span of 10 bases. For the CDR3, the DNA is TGTGCCAGCAGCTTGGGGACAGAGACCTATGGCTACACCTTC. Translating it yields CASSLGTETYGYTF. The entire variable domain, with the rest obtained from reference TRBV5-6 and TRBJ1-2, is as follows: DAGVTQSPTHLIKTRGQQVTLRCSPKSGHDTVSWYQQALGQGPQFIFQYYEEEERQRGNFPDRFSGHQFPNYSSELNVNALLLGDSALYLCASSLGTETYGYTFGSGTRLTVV.

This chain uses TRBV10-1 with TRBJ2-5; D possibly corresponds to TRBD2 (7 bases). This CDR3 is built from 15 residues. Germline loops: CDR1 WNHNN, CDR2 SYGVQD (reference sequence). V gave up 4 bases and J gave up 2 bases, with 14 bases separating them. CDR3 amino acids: CASSAGGGRQETQYF. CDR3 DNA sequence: TGCGCCAGCAGTGCGGGGGGCGGACGGCAAGAGACCCAGTACTTC.

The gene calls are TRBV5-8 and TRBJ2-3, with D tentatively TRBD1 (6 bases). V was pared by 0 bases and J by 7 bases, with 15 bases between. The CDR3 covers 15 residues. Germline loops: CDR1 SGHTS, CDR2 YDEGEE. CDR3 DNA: TGTGCCAGCAGCTTGGATGGGGGCCTCTGGAATACGCAGTATTTT. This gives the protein CASSLDGGLWNTQYF.

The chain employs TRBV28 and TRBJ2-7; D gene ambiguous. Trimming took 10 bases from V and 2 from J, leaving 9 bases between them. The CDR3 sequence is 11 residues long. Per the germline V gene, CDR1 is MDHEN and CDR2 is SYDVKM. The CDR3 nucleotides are TGTGCCACCTACGCCCCCTACGAGCAGTACTTC. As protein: CATYAPYEQYF.

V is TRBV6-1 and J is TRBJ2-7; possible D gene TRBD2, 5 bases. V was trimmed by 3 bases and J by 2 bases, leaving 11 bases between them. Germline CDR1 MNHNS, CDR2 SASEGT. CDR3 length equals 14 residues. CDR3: CASSDPGYTYEQYF. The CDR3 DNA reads TGTGCCAGCAGTGACCCGGGATACACCTACGAGCAGTACTTC.

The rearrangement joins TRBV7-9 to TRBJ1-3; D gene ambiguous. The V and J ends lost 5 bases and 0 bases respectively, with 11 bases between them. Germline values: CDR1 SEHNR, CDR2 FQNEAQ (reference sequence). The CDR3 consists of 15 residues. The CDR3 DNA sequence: TGTGCCAGCAGCACAACAGAGAGCTCTGGAAACACCATATATTTT. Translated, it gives CASSTTESSGNTIYF.